This record covers a single T cell receptor (beta chain). This clonotype has a count of ten or more. Its antigen has not been determined. No clone much larger than this one lies a single base away; base qualities are absent. The meaning of the sample's time point label: blood at routine non-recurrence follow-up after resection. Whole RNA extracted from tumor and nontumor lung tissue, or from cryopreserved PBMC samples, was used for TCR sequencing without cell sorting. Patients were selected for TCR sequencing only if sufficient RNA was available from at least two tumor regions. Library prep was done by 5' RACE. Sequencer: NextSeq 500. In the TCR library protocol, a unique molecular identifier was attached to each TCR cDNA molecule so that PCR and sequencing errors could be corrected. From the authors' description of their analysis: TCR identification, UMI-based error correction and CDR3 extraction were all carried out with Decombinator tools. Expanded TCRs were defined as those above a frequency of 2 per 1,000, corresponding to the top 1% of the tumor frequency distribution. Renyi diversity was calculated using the R vegan package after each repertoire was subsampled 100 times to 5,000 TCRs. To build CDR3 similarity networks, amino acid triplet string-kernel similarity was used, and CDR3s were connected when their pairwise similarity was above 0.82. TCRdb reprocessed the public reads (quality trimming at Q25 with fastp, clone calling with MiXCR) and kept in-frame beta chains. Here each entry gathers all rows of one CDR3 protein and keeps the most common genes and DNA. Clone size and V and J calls follow TCRdb, not the original study. A total of about 52,000 distinct CDR3 sequences appear in this sample, 6% to 8.5% of them only once. The top ten hold around 33% of the sample.

CDR1 and CDR2 are drawn from the germline V gene: SGHAT, FQNNGV. The trim is 4 bases for V and 0 bases for J, with a gap of 16 bases between the germline ends. Reading from cysteine to phenylalanine, the CDR3 counts 17 amino acids. This entry keeps only the CDR3 DNA: 51 bases, framed from base 1. The data are from a study of spatial heterogeneity in lung cancer (dated by TCRdb to between 2018 and 2021). Concerning the study at large: Donors were under 95 patients with early-stage, untreated non-small cell lung cancer from the lung TRACERx cohort. Follow-up PBMC samples were sequenced whenever available, with the median time to follow-up being approximately two years after resection. Beta-chain transcripts were consistently detected in greater numbers than alpha-chain transcripts, which likely reflected higher beta-chain transcript abundance. In the raw uncorrected reads, each unique combination of TCR and UMI appeared on average more than ten times. In non-small cell lung cancer, the study quantitatively compared TCR alpha and beta repertoires across several tumor regions, matched nontumor lung, and blood. The study linked features of the TCR repertoire to counts of nonsynonymous mutations, which were determined by whole-exome sequencing of tumor tissue. Both alpha and beta chains were TCR-sequenced in approximately 220 tumor regions, approximately 67 matched nontumor lung samples and some 56 PBMC samples obtained at surgery. General study outcomes and caveats: Only roughly 14 patients were included in comparisons of baseline and follow-up blood repertoires. Additional single-cell paired TCR alpha and beta sequencing was considered necessary to confirm, at a functional level, the hypothesis that regional TCRs recognize regional mutations. Ubiquitous expanded tumor TCRs were detected in blood more often at tumor resection than at routine follow-up.

Recombination connected TRBV11-2 to TRBJ2-4; 6 matching bases give a weak D call of TRBD1. The receptor was derived from a female donor with early-stage non-small cell lung cancer. This material consisted of PBMCs, taken at follow-up. The nucleotide sequence reads as follows: TGTGCCAGCAGCTCGGGAACAGGGACGGCAGCCAAAAACATTCAGTACTTC. Translation gives CASSSGTGTAAKNIQYF.